The 20 T cell receptor beta chains in this list originate from one sample, sequenced in a study of CD8 T cells in ankylosing spondylitis. General observations from the study: Ankylosing spondylitis blood seemed to carry a telltale TCR beta motif made of fewer than ten highly homologous variants.

TCRdb redid the calling of the 5' RACE reads with MiXCR, one entry per CDR3 protein. The table has around 490,000 distinct CDR3 sequences, roughly 5.2% seen once. For these TCRs, the target antigens are not known. The source material was blood, either unsorted or a sorted T cell fraction (not recorded which). The receptors here all came from a male donor with ankylosing spondylitis.

This clonotype has at least ten counts. The chain combines TRBV13 with TRBJ2-1; 10 bases fit TRBD2. V dropped 1 base and J dropped 8; count of bases not matched to a gene: 11. The V gene's germline CDR1 is PRHDT and CDR2 FYEKMQ (reference sequence). The CDR3 is made up of 17 amino acids. The CDR3 is CASSLVSGGTWVDEQFF. In DNA, the CDR3 is TGTGCCAGCAGCTTAGTTAGCGGGGGGACCTGGGTCGATGAGCAGTTCTTC.

This clonotype was detected ten times or more. The V call is TRBV5-6, the J call TRBJ2-6; the D is unclear. CDR1 SGHDT and CDR2 YYEEEE come from the germline V gene. V lost 7 bases and J 0 bases, leaving 11 bases between the germline ends. The CDR3 extends over 15 amino acids. CDR3 in amino acids: CASDGRSSGANVLTF. The CDR3 DNA reads TGTGCCAGCGACGGTCGATCCTCTGGGGCCAACGTCCTGACTTTC.

This clonotype came up many times. CDR3 sequence (DNA): TGCAGTGCTAGAGATCTATGGCAGGCCCCCAGCTATGGCTACACCTTC. This codes for CSARDLWQAPSYGYTF. The genes are TRBV20-1 and TRBJ1-2; no definite D call. Germline lookup yields CDR1 DFQATT and CDR2 SNEGSKA (reference sequence). CDR3 length: 16 amino acids. Trimming stripped 0 bases from V and 4 bases from J, with 18 bases between.

This clonotype came up many times. The chain is built from TRBV7-9 and TRBJ2-7; the D is unclear. V was clipped by 3 bases and J by 9 bases, with 9 bases between them. There are 11 residues in the CDR3. Germline loops: CDR1 SEHNR, CDR2 FQNEAQ (reference sequence). CDR3: CASSLVTGQYF. CDR3 bases: TGTGCCAGCAGCTTGGTGACGGGGCAGTACTTC.

This clonotype turned up a few times. This sequence joins TRBV4-3 and TRBJ2-1, with 7 nucleotides matching TRBD2. CDR1 and CDR2 from the germline V gene are LGHNA and YSLEER. CDR3 length equals 12 residues. V was pared by 8 bases and J by 9 bases, with 7 bases of the junction left unmatched. The CDR3 spells CASASTGGEQFF. In DNA, the CDR3 is TGCGCCAGCGCAAGCACGGGAGGTGAGCAGTTCTTC.

This clonotype was detected a few times. The V call is TRBV3-1, the J call TRBJ2-7; D remains unclear. The germline V gene encodes CDR1 LGHDT and CDR2 YNNKEL (reference sequence). The length of the CDR3 is 15 residues. The V and J ends lost 0 bases and 7 bases respectively, with 16 bases between them. DNA of the CDR3: TGTGCCAGCAGCCAAGATCGAGACTGGGGTGAGGAGCAGTACTTC. Its protein product is CASSQDRDWGEEQYF.

The table lists this clonotype with many counts. V and J are TRBV9 and TRBJ2-1, with 13 bases matching TRBD2. CDR3 length equals 17 residues. Germline-derived CDR1 and CDR2 are SGDLS and YYNGEE. V shed 4 bases, J shed 4 bases, and the junction held 8 bases outside the gene matches. The CDR3 DNA reads TGTGCCAGCAGCTACCTGGGGACTAGCGGGACTTACAATGAGCAGTTCTTC. This encodes CASSYLGTSGTYNEQFF.

The table lists this clonotype with many counts. This sequence joins TRBV7-3 and TRBJ1-6; 7 bases match TRBD1. CDR1 and CDR2 from the germline V gene are SGHTA and FQGTGA. J was trimmed by 9 bases and V by 2 bases; bases with no gene match: 4. The CDR3 contains 14 residues. The CDR3 loop reads CASSLQGEGSPLHF. The CDR3 nucleotides are TGTGCCAGCAGCTTACAGGGGGAGGGTTCACCCCTCCACTTT.

The rearrangement links TRBV7-2 to TRBJ2-3; TRBD2 is a possible D gene (6 bases). Germline lookup yields CDR1 SGHTA and CDR2 FQGNSA. The CDR3 sequence is 15 residues long. Trimming left V 5 bases short and J 2 bases short, with 14 bases between. The CDR3 loop reads CASSRSSGSTDTQYF. The DNA for the CDR3 is TGTGCCAGCAGCCGCAGTAGCGGATCCACAGATACGCAGTATTTT.

This clonotype was counted many times. The V gene is TRBV4-3, the J gene TRBJ1-5, with D possibly matching TRBD1 (6 bases). The CDR3 totals 16 residues. V was shortened by 1 base and J by 3 bases, with 13 bases between the two germline ends. In germline, CDR1 is LGHNA, CDR2 YSLEER. This chain's CDR3 is CASSQARTEDNQPQHF. CDR3 nucleotide sequence: TGCGCCAGCAGCCAAGCACGGACAGAAGACAATCAGCCCCAGCATTTT.

The CDR3 nucleotides read TGCGCCAGCAGCCCATACAGGGGGCCTGGAAACACCATATATTTT. This encodes CASSPYRGPGNTIYF. The chain is built from TRBV5-1 and TRBJ1-3, with 9 bases lining up with TRBD1. V was pared by 4 bases and J by 2 bases, with 4 bases of the junction left unmatched. Germline V gene data show CDR1 as SGHRS and CDR2 as YFSETQ. CDR3 length: 15 amino acids.

This clonotype was observed at least ten times. This sequence joins TRBV12-3 or TRBV12-4 and TRBJ1-2; perhaps TRBD1 as D (5 bases). The CDR3 contains 14 residues. The germline V and J ends were trimmed by 3 bases and 4 bases, with 12 bases remaining between them. The CDR3 loop is CASSLTASPYGYTF. The CDR3 nucleotides read TGTGCCAGCAGTTTGACAGCGAGCCCCTATGGCTACACCTTC.

This clonotype was seen ten or more times. The chain couples TRBV5-1 to TRBJ2-3; maybe TRBD1 (5 bases). The germline gives CDR1 SGHRS, CDR2 YFSETQ. Between the trimmed V and J ends, which lost 0 bases and 4 bases, there was a span of 15 bases. The CDR3 has 16 residues. For the CDR3, the DNA is TGCGCCAGCAGCTTGGACTACCCAGGGCCCCCAGATACGCAGTATTTT. It yields the protein CASSLDYPGPPDTQYF.

This clonotype appeared many times. The rearrangement uses TRBV6-1 and TRBJ2-1; 11 bases are a match to TRBD2. Germline V gene lookup returns CDR1 MNHNS and CDR2 SASEGT. This CDR3 is 19 amino acids long. The V gene end was trimmed by 7 bases and the J gene end by 7 bases; junction bases not matched to a gene: 21. The DNA of the CDR3 is TGTGCCAGCACCACTCTGGGACTAGCGGACCCAAGGGGGGGAAATGAGCAGTTCTTC. It translates to CASTTLGLADPRGGNEQFF.

At least ten counts were recorded for this clonotype. V usage is TRBV29-1 and J usage is TRBJ2-3; a possible D gene is TRBD1 (5 bases). Germline CDR1 is SQVTM and CDR2 is ANQGSEA. With 7 bases removed from V and 5 bases from J, the gap between germline ends came to 10 bases. The CDR3 runs to 11 residues. CDR3 sequence (DNA): TGCAGCGGGGGCTTCGGAGATACGCAGTATTTT. It encodes CSGGFGDTQYF.

This clonotype was seen many times. The chain carries TRBV28 and TRBJ2-7; D may match TRBD1 or TRBD2 (6 bases each). The V and J ends lost 5 bases and 3 bases respectively, with 14 bases between them. Per germline, CDR1 MDHEN and CDR2 SYDVKM. The CDR3 consists of 14 residues. The chain's CDR3 is CASSRTGGLYEQYF. For the CDR3, the DNA is TGTGCCAGCAGTAGGACCGGGGGCCTCTACGAGCAGTACTTC.

This chain links TRBV20-1 with TRBJ2-1; TRBD1 matches at 10 bases. The length of the CDR3 is 14 residues. Germline V CDR1 and CDR2: DFQATT, SNEGSKA (reference sequence). With 5 bases clipped from V and 2 bases from J, the junction kept 3 bases outside the gene matches. The CDR3 loop is CSAETGGTYNEQFF. CDR3 sequence (DNA): TGCAGTGCTGAGACAGGGGGCACCTACAATGAGCAGTTCTTC.

This clonotype was detected ten times or more. This chain links TRBV4-3 with TRBJ1-2; a weak D match, TRBD1 (5 bases). The CDR3 consists of 14 residues. CDR1 LGHNA and CDR2 YSLEER come from the germline V gene. V shed 5 bases and J shed 5 bases, with 15 bases lying between them. The DNA of the CDR3 is TGCGCCAGCAGCAAGTCAGGGTCGGAGTATGGCTACACCTTC. Its protein product is CASSKSGSEYGYTF.

This clonotype was counted ten times or more. The CDR3 DNA reads as TGTGCCAGCAGCGTTGGGACAGGGGCTGGAAACACCATATATTTT. Its protein is CASSVGTGAGNTIYF. This chain joins TRBV7-2 and TRBJ1-3, with TRBD1 identical over 10 bases. CDR3 length: 15 amino acids. Germline trimming cut 5 bases from V and 2 bases from J; bases unmatched to any gene: 3. Germline CDR1 SGHTA, CDR2 FQGNSA.

In its sample, this clonotype was seen many times. The V and J genes are TRBV9 and TRBJ2-7, with unresolved D. V lost 0 bases and J 1 base, leaving 8 bases between the germline ends. Germline lookup yields CDR1 SGDLS and CDR2 YYNGEE. The CDR3 is 14 amino acids. The CDR3 is CASSVVGSSYEQYF. CDR3 sequence (DNA): TGTGCCAGCAGCGTAGTCGGCAGTTCCTACGAGCAGTACTTC.